This T cell receptor beta chain was profiled in a study of cytomegalovirus exposure and HLA in healthy donors. Losses at the gene ends were 7 bases for V and 5 bases for J; bases not matched to a gene: 13. Germline V lookup: CDR1 SNHLY, CDR2 FYNNEI. This CDR3 has 17 amino acids. The PCR made use of 60 Vbeta and 13 Jbeta primers. Assay: immunoSEQ multiplex PCR; the TCRdb copy retains only in-frame clones and omits some. The sample comprises some 180,000 clones, roughly 8.7% of which are singletons, and over 1% rests with the top ten. The table lists this clone with a few counts. Sequenced material: PBMCs. This clonotype was obtained from a woman in her 30s in good health and CMV-seropositive. The chain couples TRBV2 to TRBJ2-1; 11 nucleotides line up with TRBD2. The CDR3 DNA is TGTGCCAGCATCCTAGGGGGTCTAGCGGGAGGTGACAATGAGCAGTTCTTC. This gives the protein CASILGGLAGGDNEQFF.